Each of the 26 T cell receptor beta chains below was sequenced from the same sample in a study of CD8 T cells in Susac syndrome. Random hexamers were used to reverse transcribe roughly 0.5 to 1 ug of RNA. One entry per CDR3 protein, called by TCRdb with MiXCR from the immunoSEQ multiplex PCR reads. The sample contains under 550,000 distinct CDR3 sequences, 75% to 90% of which appear only once. The specimen was CD8+ T cells from PBMCs. Receptors were obtained from a human donor with multiple sclerosis.

This clonotype showed up just once. The V call is TRBV2, the J call TRBJ2-2; maybe TRBD1 (5 bases). The CDR3 is made up of 16 amino acids. V was pared by 4 bases and J by 3 bases, with 15 bases between. Germline lookup yields CDR1 SNHLY and CDR2 FYNNEI. CDR3 nucleotides: TGTGCCAGCAGTGCGCCAGGGTCGGGCGACACCGGGGAGCTGTTTTTT. This codes for CASSAPGSGDTGELFF.

This clonotype was observed once. V usage is TRBV4-1 and J usage is TRBJ1-2, with 7 positions matching TRBD1. Germline V gene sequence: CDR1 MGHRA, CDR2 YSYEKL. The CDR3 covers 15 residues. Trimming removed 4 bases from V and 5 bases from J; junction bases left unmatched: 10. This CDR3 is CASSRQGEEQYGYTF. In nucleotides, the CDR3 is TGCGCCAGCAGCCGTCAGGGGGAAGAGCAATATGGCTACACCTTC.

This clonotype came up once. J is TRBJ1-3 and V is TRBV19; the D gene is possibly TRBD1 (5 bases). Germline V gene lookup returns CDR1 LNHDA and CDR2 SQIVND (reference sequence). This CDR3 contains 14 residues. V lost 3 bases to trimming and J lost 0 bases, with 6 bases between them. In DNA form, the CDR3 reads TGTGCCAGTAGTATCGACAGCTCTGGAAACACCATATATTTT. Its protein is CASSIDSSGNTIYF.

This chain connects TRBV29-1 to TRBJ2-2; the D gene is possibly TRBD2 (5 bases). This CDR3 contains 15 residues. CDR1 and CDR2 (germline): SQVTM, ANQGSEA. V lost 3 bases and J 6 bases, leaving 17 bases between the germline ends. The CDR3 is CSVEIWTPDAGELFF. CDR3 nucleotide sequence: TGCAGCGTTGAGATCTGGACTCCGGACGCCGGGGAGCTGTTTTTT.

The rearrangement joins TRBV19 to TRBJ1-2; D not certain. This CDR3 has 13 amino acids. Germline V gene sequence: CDR1 LNHDA, CDR2 SQIVND (reference sequence). With 2 bases removed from V and 2 bases from J, the gap between germline ends came to 6 bases. CDR3: CASSITENYGYTF. DNA of the CDR3: TGTGCCAGTAGTATAACAGAAAACTATGGCTACACCTTC.

The CDR3 loop is CASSEAAGGPDTQYF. The CDR3 DNA is TGTGCCAGCAGTGAAGCTGCGGGGGGGCCAGATACGCAGTATTTT. V usage is TRBV2 and J usage is TRBJ2-3; 9 bases map to TRBD2. CDR3 size: 15 residues. CDR1 and CDR2 from the germline V gene are SNHLY and FYNNEI. V gave up 0 bases and J gave up 4 bases; unmatched junction bases: 2.

V is TRBV28 and J is TRBJ2-5, with D maybe TRBD1 (6 bases). Germline V lookup: CDR1 MDHEN, CDR2 SYDVKM. The CDR3 consists of 14 residues. V dropped 3 bases and J dropped 5 bases, with 13 bases sitting between them. CDR3 sequence: CASSFSQGWETQYF. The CDR3 DNA reads TGTGCCAGCAGTTTCTCGCAGGGGTGGGAGACCCAGTACTTC. The full variable domain, rest sourced from reference TRBV28 and TRBJ2-5, is DVKVTQSSRYLVKRTGEKVFLECVQDMDHENMFWYRQDPGLGLRLIYFSYDVKMKEKGDIPEGYSVSREKKERFSLILESASTNQTSMYLCASSFSQGWETQYFGPGTRLLVL.

The chain recombines TRBV12-3 or TRBV12-4 with TRBJ2-7; 10 bases are shared with TRBD2. The CDR3 extends over 14 amino acids. V dropped 6 bases and J dropped 1; count of bases not matched to a gene: 3. The CDR3 nucleotides read TGTGCCAGCAGCCAACTAGCGGGGTCCTACGAGCAGTACTTC. As protein: CASSQLAGSYEQYF.

Details on this clonotype: Likely a read error: the CDR3 ends without its conserved phenylalanine or tryptophan. The V and J genes are TRBV7-2 and TRBJ2-7; a weak D match, TRBD1 (6 bases). The germline V gene encodes CDR1 SGHTA and CDR2 FQGNSA. The CDR3 extends over 17 amino acids. Trimming removed 5 bases at V and 1 base at J, with 21 bases between. CDR3 nucleotides: TGTGCCAGCAGCCTGCCTCGACAGGAGAGTTCGTCCTACGAGCAGTACCTC. Protein product: CASSLPRQESSSYEQYL.

The rearrangement uses TRBV20-1 and TRBJ2-1; possibly TRBD1 for D (6 bases). Germline V CDR1 and CDR2: DFQATT, SNEGSKA (reference sequence). The CDR3 sequence is 14 residues long. V lost 7 bases and J lost 5, with 18 bases in between. The CDR3 bases are TGCAGTGGGGTGGGTAGCAGGGGAAACAATGAGCAGTTCTTC. Its protein product is CSGVGSRGNNEQFF.

This clonotype was recorded once. It is unclear where the CDR3 begins or ends on the DNA, so no DNA is shown, and the CDR3 is as TCRdb lists it. The chain combines TRBV23-1 with TRBJ2-2; no check of the table's D call, TRBD1, against the DNA was made. TRBV23-1 is filed as an ORF, its function uncertain. The CDR3 spans 19 amino acids, including both terminal residues. CDR3 loop: CASGPTRDALLLTPGSCFF.

V usage is TRBV27 and J usage is TRBJ2-7; D is unresolved. Germline assignment: CDR1 MNHEY and CDR2 SMNVEV (reference sequence). Trimming cost V 5 bases and J 2 bases, with 13 bases left between them. The CDR3 is 14 amino acids. The CDR3 nucleotides read TGTGCCAGCAGTCCGCACGAATCCACCTACGAGCAGTACTTC. Translating it yields CASSPHESTYEQYF.

This clonotype was recorded only once. The V and J genes are TRBV11-2 and TRBJ2-1; TRBD1 or TRBD2 may be the D gene (6 bases each). Germline CDR1 is SGHAT and CDR2 is FQNNGV. The germline V and J ends were trimmed by 7 bases and 7 bases, with 20 bases remaining between them. The CDR3 has 15 amino acids. The CDR3 DNA sequence: TGTGCCAGCACTGGGGTGGAGGGGGGTGTGAATGAGCAGTTCTTC. Translated: CASTGVEGGVNEQFF.

The table lists this clonotype with a count of one. This chain joins TRBV12-3 or TRBV12-4 and TRBJ1-2, with TRBD1 as a possible D gene (5 bases). This CDR3 is 15 amino acids long. The V end was cut by 6 bases, the J end by 5 bases, with 19 bases between. The CDR3 loop reads CASSSFAGDLYGYTF. The CDR3 DNA follows: TGTGCCAGCAGCTCTTTCGCGGGGGATCTTTATGGCTACACCTTC.

V usage is TRBV4-1 and J usage is TRBJ2-5; D unclear. Germline V gene sequence: CDR1 MGHRA, CDR2 YSYEKL. The CDR3 contains 13 residues. With 0 bases removed from V and 5 bases from J, the gap between germline ends came to 7 bases. The DNA for the CDR3 is TGCGCCAGCAGCCAAGAGTTCTCGGAGACCCAGTACTTC. Residues: CASSQEFSETQYF.

The chain carries TRBV15 and TRBJ2-7; D gene unclear. Germline lookup yields CDR1 LNHNV and CDR2 YYDKDF (reference sequence). Trimming took off 0 bases at V and 2 bases at J, with 5 bases between the two ends. The CDR3 extends over 13 amino acids. The CDR3 sequence is CATSRDETYEQYF. For the CDR3, the DNA is TGTGCCACCAGCAGAGATGAAACCTACGAGCAGTACTTC. Full variable domain (outside the CDR3, taken from reference TRBV15 and TRBJ2-7): DAMVIQNPRYQVTQFGKPVTLSCSQTLNHNVMYWYQQKSSQAPKLLFHYYDKDFNNEADTPDNFQSRRPNTSFCFLDIRSPGLGDTAMYLCATSRDETYEQYFGPGTRLTVT.

This chain connects TRBV7-8 to TRBJ2-1; 10 positions agree with TRBD2. The V segment lost 4 bases and the J segment 3 bases; nucleotides outside the gene matches: 3. This CDR3 is built from 15 residues. CDR1 and CDR2 (germline): SGHVS, FQNEAQ. The CDR3 nucleotides are TGTGCCAGCAGCTGGGGGACTAGCGTCTACAATGAGCAGTTCTTC. This sequence encodes CASSWGTSVYNEQFF.

V gene TRBV7-9 combines with J gene TRBJ2-7; 8 bases fit TRBD2. J gave up 3 bases and V 5 bases, and 9 bases lay outside the gene matches. The CDR3 has 15 amino acids. Germline V lookup: CDR1 SEHNR, CDR2 FQNEAQ (reference sequence). The DNA for the CDR3 is TGTGCCAGCAGCCCGACGGGGGGGGCTATCTACGAGCAGTACTTC. This translates into CASSPTGGAIYEQYF.

This sequence joins TRBV3-1 and TRBJ1-1; D ambiguous. In germline, CDR1 is LGHDT, CDR2 YNNKEL (reference sequence). This CDR3 comprises 13 residues. Trimming pared 4 bases from V and 2 bases from J, leaving 8 bases between. As DNA, the CDR3 is TGTGCCAGCAGCCGAACAAGTAACACTGAAGCTTTCTTT. Translating gives CASSRTSNTEAFF. Together with reference TRBV3-1 and TRBJ1-1, the CDR3 gives the full variable domain: DTAVSQTPKYLVTQMGNDKSIKCEQNLGHDTMYWYKQDSKKFLKIMFSYNNKELIINETVPNRFSPKSPDKAHLNLHINSLELGDSAVYFCASSRTSNTEAFFGQGTRLTVV.

J is TRBJ1-2 and V is TRBV6-6; D unclear. CDR3 length: 14 amino acids. In germline, CDR1 is MNHNY, CDR2 SVGAGI (reference sequence). Deletions cut 2 bases from V and 4 bases from J, with 11 bases between. CDR3 coding DNA: TGTGCCAGCAGTTACAACACAGCCGCCTATGGCTACACCTTC. Translated, it gives CASSYNTAAYGYTF.

J is TRBJ1-2 and V is TRBV6-1, with TRBD1 as a possible D gene (6 bases). Between the trimmed V and J ends, which lost 1 base and 7 bases, there was a span of 19 bases. The CDR3 covers 16 residues. Germline-derived CDR1 and CDR2 are MNHNS and SASEGT. The CDR3 loop is CASSEDPDRGSAGYTF. CDR3 coding DNA: TGTGCCAGCAGTGAAGACCCGGACAGAGGATCTGCTGGCTACACCTTC.

This clonotype was seen just once. The chain joins TRBV27 to TRBJ1-2, with 7 positions matching TRBD1. Looked up from germline, CDR1 is MNHEY and CDR2 is SMNVEV (reference sequence). The length of the CDR3 is 15 residues. With 5 bases clipped from V and 3 bases from J, the junction kept 9 bases outside the gene matches. The CDR3 nucleotides are TGTGCCAGCAGTCCCCTGAACAGGGGAGACTATGGCTACACCTTC. Translated: CASSPLNRGDYGYTF.

This chain joins TRBV27 and TRBJ2-2; D ambiguous. Looked up from germline, CDR1 is MNHEY and CDR2 is SMNVEV (reference sequence). With 5 bases removed from V and 1 base from J, the gap between germline ends came to 11 bases. This CDR3 region has 15 residues. The CDR3 sequence: CASSVAVGNTGELFF. CDR3 DNA sequence: TGTGCCAGCAGTGTGGCGGTTGGGAACACCGGGGAGCTGTTTTTT.

V gene TRBV27 combines with J gene TRBJ1-2; D is perhaps TRBD1 (6 bases). V lost 0 bases, J lost 5 bases, and 13 bases lay in between. The CDR3 consists of 15 residues. CDR1 and CDR2 (germline): MNHEY, SMNVEV (reference sequence). The CDR3 protein is CASSLSGTSLYGYTF. The CDR3 DNA is TGTGCCAGCAGTTTATCAGGGACAAGCCTATATGGCTACACCTTC.

CDR3 sequence reads: CASSFLAVSNQPQHF. The CDR3 nucleotides read TGTGCCAGCAGTTTCTTGGCGGTTAGCAATCAGCCCCAGCATTTT. The rearrangement joins TRBV28 to TRBJ1-5; D ambiguous. CDR3 length: 15 residues. V was shortened by 3 bases and J by 0 bases, with 9 bases between the two germline ends. Per the germline V gene, CDR1 is MDHEN and CDR2 is SYDVKM.

This chain joins TRBV11-2 and TRBJ2-1; D remains unclear. This CDR3 region has 15 residues. Germline V lookup: CDR1 SGHAT, CDR2 FQNNGV. Trimming cost V 5 bases and J 3 bases, with 14 bases left between them. CDR3 in amino acids: CASSQNVPGYNEQFF. The CDR3 bases are TGTGCCAGCAGCCAAAATGTACCGGGCTACAATGAGCAGTTCTTC.